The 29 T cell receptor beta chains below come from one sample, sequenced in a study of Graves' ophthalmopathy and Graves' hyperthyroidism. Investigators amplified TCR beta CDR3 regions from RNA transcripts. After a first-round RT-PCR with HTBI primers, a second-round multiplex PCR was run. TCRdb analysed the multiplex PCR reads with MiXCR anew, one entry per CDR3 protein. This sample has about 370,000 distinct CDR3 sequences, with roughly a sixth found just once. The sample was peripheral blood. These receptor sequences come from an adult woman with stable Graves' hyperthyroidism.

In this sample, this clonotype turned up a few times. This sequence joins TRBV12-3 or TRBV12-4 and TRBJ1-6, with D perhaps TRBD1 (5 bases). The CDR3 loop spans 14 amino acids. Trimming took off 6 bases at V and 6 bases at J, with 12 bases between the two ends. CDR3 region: CASRAGYSNSPLHF. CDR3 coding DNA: TGTGCCAGCAGGGCAGGGTACTCTAATTCACCCCTCCACTTT.

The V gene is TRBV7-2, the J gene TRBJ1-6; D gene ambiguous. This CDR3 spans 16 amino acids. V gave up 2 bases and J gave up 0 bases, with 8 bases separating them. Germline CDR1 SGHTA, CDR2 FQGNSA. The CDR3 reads CASSLRASSYNSPLHF. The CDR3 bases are TGTGCCAGCAGCTTAAGAGCCAGCTCCTATAATTCACCCCTCCACTTT.

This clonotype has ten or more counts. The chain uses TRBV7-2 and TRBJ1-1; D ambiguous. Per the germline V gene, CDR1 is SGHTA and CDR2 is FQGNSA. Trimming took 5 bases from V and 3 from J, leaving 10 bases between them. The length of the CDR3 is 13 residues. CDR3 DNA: TGTGCCAGCAGCCCATGGACGGACACTGAAGCTTTCTTT. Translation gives CASSPWTDTEAFF. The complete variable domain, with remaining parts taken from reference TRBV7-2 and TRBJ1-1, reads GAGVSQSPSNKVTEKGKDVELRCDPISGHTALYWYRQSLGQGLEFLIYFQGNSAPDKSGLPSDRFSAERTGGSVSTLTIQRTQQEDSAVYLCASSPWTDTEAFFGQGTRLTVV.

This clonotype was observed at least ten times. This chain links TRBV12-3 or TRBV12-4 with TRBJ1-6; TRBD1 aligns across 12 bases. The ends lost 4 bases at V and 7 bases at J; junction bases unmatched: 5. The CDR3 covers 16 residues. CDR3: CASSWGQGARNSPLHF. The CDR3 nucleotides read TGTGCCAGCAGTTGGGGACAGGGGGCGAGGAATTCACCCCTCCACTTT.

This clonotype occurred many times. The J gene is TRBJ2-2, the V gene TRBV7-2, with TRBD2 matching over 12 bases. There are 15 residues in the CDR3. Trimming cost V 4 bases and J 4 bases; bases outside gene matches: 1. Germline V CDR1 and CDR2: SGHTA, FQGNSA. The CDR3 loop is CASSSSGRVTGELFF. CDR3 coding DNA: TGTGCCAGCAGCTCTAGCGGGAGGGTCACCGGGGAGCTGTTTTTT.

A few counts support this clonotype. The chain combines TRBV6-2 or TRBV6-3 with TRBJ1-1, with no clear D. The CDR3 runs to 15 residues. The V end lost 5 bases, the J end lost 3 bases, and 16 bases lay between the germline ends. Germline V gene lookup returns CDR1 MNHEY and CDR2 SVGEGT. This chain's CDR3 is CASSPGLYEDTEAFF. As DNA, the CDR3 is TGTGCCAGCAGTCCCGGACTCTATGAGGACACTGAAGCTTTCTTT.

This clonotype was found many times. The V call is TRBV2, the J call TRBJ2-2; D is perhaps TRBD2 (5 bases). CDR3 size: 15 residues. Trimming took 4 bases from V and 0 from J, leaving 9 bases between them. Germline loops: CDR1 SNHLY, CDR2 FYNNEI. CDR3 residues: CASSVDYSNTGELFF. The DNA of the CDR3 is TGTGCCAGCAGTGTCGACTACTCGAACACCGGGGAGCTGTTTTTT.

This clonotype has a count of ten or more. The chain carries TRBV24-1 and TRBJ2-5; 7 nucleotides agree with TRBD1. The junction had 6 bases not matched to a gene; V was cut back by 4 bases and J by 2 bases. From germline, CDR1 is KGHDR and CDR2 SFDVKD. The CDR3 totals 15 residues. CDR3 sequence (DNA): TGTGCCACCAGTGACGCCGGGACAGAGCAAGAGACCCAGTACTTC. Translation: CATSDAGTEQETQYF.

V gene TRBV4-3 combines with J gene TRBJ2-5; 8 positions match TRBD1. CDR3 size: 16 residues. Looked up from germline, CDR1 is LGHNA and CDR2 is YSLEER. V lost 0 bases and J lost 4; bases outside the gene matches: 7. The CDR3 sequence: CASSQDQGARGETQYF. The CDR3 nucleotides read TGCGCCAGCAGCCAAGATCAGGGGGCGCGGGGAGAGACCCAGTACTTC.

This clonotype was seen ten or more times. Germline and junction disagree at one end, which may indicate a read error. As DNA, the CDR3 is TGTGCCAGCAGTTATGTGGGACAGGGGGACATTAAGTACTTC. Encoded protein: CASSYVGQGDIKYF. This chain uses TRBV28 with TRBJ2-4; 11 nucleotides match TRBD1. Germline V gives CDR1 MDHEN, CDR2 SYDVKM. The CDR3 contains 14 residues.

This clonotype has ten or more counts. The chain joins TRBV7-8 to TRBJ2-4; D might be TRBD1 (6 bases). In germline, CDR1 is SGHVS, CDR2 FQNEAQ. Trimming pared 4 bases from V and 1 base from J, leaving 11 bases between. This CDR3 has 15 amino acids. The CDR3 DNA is TGTGCCAGCAGCTCTTACAGGGAGGCCAAAAACATTCAGTACTTC. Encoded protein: CASSSYREAKNIQYF.

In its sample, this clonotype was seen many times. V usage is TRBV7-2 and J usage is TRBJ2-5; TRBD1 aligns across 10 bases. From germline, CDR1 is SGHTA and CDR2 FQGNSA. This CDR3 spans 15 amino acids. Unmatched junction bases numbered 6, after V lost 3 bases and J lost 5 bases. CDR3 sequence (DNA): TGTGCCAGCAGCTTCCCGACAGGGGGCTCTGAGACCCAGTACTTC. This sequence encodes CASSFPTGGSETQYF. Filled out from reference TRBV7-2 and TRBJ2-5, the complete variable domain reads GAGVSQSPSNKVTEKGKDVELRCDPISGHTALYWYRQSLGQGLEFLIYFQGNSAPDKSGLPSDRFSAERTGGSVSTLTIQRTQQEDSAVYLCASSFPTGGSETQYFGPGTRLLVL.

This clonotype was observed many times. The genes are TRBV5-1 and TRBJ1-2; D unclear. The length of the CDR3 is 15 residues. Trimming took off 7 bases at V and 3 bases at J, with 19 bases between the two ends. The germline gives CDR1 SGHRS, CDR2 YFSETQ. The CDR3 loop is CASGPDAARDYGYTF. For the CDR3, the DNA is TGCGCCAGCGGACCGGACGCGGCGCGGGACTATGGCTACACCTTC.

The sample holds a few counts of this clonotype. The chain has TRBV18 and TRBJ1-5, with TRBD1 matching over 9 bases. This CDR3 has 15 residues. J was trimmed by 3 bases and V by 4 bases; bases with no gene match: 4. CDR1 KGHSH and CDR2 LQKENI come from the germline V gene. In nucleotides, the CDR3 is TGTGCCAGCTCACTACAGGGGGCCCTCAATCAGCCCCAGCATTTT. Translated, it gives CASSLQGALNQPQHF.

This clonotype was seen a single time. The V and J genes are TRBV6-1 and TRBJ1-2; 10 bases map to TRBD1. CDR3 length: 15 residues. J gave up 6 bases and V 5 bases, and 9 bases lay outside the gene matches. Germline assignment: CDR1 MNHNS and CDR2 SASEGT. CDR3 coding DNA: TGTGCCAGCAGTAAACGACAGGGGGCTGGTGATGGCTACACCTTC. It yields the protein CASSKRQGAGDGYTF.

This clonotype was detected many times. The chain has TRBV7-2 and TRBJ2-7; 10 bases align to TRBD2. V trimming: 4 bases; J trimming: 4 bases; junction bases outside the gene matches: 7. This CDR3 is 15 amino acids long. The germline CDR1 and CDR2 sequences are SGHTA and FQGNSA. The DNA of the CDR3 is TGTGCCAGCAGCTCCGAGGCTAGCGGGAGTTACGAGCAGTACTTC. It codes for CASSSEASGSYEQYF.

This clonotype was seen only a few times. Here the CDR3 reads CASSPPPGADYEQYF. CDR3 nucleotides: TGTGCCAGCAGCCCCCCCCCGGGGGCGGACTACGAGCAGTACTTC. The rearrangement joins TRBV7-2 to TRBJ2-7; D possibly uses TRBD1 or TRBD2 (6 bases each). The CDR3 runs 15 residues. Per germline, CDR1 SGHTA and CDR2 FQGNSA. V was trimmed by 5 bases and J by 3 bases, leaving 17 bases between them. Drawing the rest from reference TRBV7-2 and TRBJ2-7, the complete variable domain is GAGVSQSPSNKVTEKGKDVELRCDPISGHTALYWYRQSLGQGLEFLIYFQGNSAPDKSGLPSDRFSAERTGGSVSTLTIQRTQQEDSAVYLCASSPPPGADYEQYFGPGTRLTVT.

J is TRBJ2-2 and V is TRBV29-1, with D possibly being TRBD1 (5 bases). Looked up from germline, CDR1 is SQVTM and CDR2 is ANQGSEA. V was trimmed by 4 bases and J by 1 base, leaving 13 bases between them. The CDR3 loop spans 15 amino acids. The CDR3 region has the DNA TGCAGCGTTGGAGAGAACAGGATGAACACCGGGGAGCTGTTTTTT. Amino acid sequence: CSVGENRMNTGELFF.

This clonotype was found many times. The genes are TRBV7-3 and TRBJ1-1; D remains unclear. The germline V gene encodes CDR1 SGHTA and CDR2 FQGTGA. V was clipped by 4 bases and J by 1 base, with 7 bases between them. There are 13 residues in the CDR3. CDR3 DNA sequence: TGTGCCAGCAGCTCGGAGAGGAACACTGAAGCTTTCTTT. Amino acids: CASSSERNTEAFF.

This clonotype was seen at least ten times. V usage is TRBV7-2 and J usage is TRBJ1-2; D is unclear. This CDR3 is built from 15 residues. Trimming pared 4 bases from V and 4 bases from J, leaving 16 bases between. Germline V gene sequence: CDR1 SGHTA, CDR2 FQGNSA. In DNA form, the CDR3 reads TGTGCCAGCAGCTATAGTCCATCAGAAGGCTATGGCTACACCTTC. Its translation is CASSYSPSEGYGYTF.

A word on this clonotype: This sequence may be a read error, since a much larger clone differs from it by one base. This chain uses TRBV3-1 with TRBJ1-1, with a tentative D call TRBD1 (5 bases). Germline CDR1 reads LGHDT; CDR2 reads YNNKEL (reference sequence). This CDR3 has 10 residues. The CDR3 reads CASGREGACF. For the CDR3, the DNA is TGTGCCAGCGGCAGGGAAGGAGCTTGCTTT.

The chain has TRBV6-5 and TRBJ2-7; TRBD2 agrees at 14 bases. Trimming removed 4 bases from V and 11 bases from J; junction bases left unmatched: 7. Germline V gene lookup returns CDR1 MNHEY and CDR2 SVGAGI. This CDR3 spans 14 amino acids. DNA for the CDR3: TGTGCCAGCAGTTCCCGACTAGCGGGAGGGTGTGAGTACTTC. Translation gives CASSSRLAGGCEYF.

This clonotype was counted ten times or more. CDR3 nucleotides: TGCAGTGCCAAGCTCCCTAGCGGGAGGGCCCCCACCCCACAAGAGACCCAGTACTTC. This gives the protein CSAKLPSGRAPTPQETQYF. The gene calls are TRBV20-1 and TRBJ2-5, with TRBD2 matching over 12 bases. Germline lookup yields CDR1 DFQATT and CDR2 SNEGSKA (reference sequence). The CDR3 consists of 19 residues. The trim removed 6 bases at V and 2 bases at J, leaving 19 bases unmatched.

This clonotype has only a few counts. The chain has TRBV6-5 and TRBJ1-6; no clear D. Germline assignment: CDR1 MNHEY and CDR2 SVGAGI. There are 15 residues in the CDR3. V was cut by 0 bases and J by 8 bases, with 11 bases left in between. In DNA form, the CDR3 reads TGTGCCAGCAGTTACTCGGCAGGCTTTTATTCACCCCTCCACTTT. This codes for CASSYSAGFYSPLHF.

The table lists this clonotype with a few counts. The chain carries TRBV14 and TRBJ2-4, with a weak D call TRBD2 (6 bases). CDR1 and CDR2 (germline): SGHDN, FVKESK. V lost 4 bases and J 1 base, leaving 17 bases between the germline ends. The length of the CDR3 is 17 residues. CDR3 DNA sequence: TGTGCCAGCAGCCTTAAACCCGGGGGTTTGGCCAAAAACATTCAGTACTTC. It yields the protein CASSLKPGGLAKNIQYF. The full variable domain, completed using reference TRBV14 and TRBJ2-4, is EAGVTQFPSHSVIEKGQTVTLRCDPISGHDNLYWYRRVMGKEIKFLLHFVKESKQDESGMPNNRFLAERTGGTYSTLKVQPAELEDSGVYFCASSLKPGGLAKNIQYFGAGTRLSVL.

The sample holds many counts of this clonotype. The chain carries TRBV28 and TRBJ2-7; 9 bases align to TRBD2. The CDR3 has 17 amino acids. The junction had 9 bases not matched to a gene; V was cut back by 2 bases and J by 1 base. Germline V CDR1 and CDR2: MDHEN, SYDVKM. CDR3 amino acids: CASSLGGGGRVSYEQYF. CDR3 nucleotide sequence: TGTGCCAGCAGTTTAGGAGGCGGCGGGAGGGTGTCCTACGAGCAGTACTTC. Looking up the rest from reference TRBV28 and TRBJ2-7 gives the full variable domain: DVKVTQSSRYLVKRTGEKVFLECVQDMDHENMFWYRQDPGLGLRLIYFSYDVKMKEKGDIPEGYSVSREKKERFSLILESASTNQTSMYLCASSLGGGGRVSYEQYFGPGTRLTVT.

In nucleotides, the CDR3 is TGCAGTGCTAGAGATCCTAGGACAGGCGGCTTACCAGGGGGTCAGCCCCAGCATTTT. Its translation: CSARDPRTGGLPGGQPQHF. This chain links TRBV20-1 with TRBJ1-5, with 7 bases identical to TRBD1. With 0 bases clipped from V and 6 bases from J, the junction kept 20 bases outside the gene matches. This CDR3 has 19 residues. Germline V CDR1 and CDR2: DFQATT, SNEGSKA (reference sequence).

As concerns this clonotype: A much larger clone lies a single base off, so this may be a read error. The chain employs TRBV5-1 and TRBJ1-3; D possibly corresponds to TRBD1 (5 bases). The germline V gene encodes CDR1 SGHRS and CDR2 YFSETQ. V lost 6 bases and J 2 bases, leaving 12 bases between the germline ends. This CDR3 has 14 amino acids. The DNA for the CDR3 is TGCGCCAGCATCTACCAGGGAACTGGAAACACCATATATTTT. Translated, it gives CASIYQGTGNTIYF.

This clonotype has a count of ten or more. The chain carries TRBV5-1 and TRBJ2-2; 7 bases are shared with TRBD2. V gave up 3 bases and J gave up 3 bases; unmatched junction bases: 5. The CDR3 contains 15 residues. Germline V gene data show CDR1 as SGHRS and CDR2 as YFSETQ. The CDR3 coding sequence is TGCGCCAGCAGCTCTAGCGGAGGGGACACCGGGGAGCTGTTTTTT. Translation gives CASSSSGGDTGELFF.